The text below deals with one T cell receptor (beta chain). This entry is derived from a study of blood T cell repertoires in COVID-19. Study in general: Sites across the United States, Italy and Spain contributed samples from acute and convalescent COVID-19.

Participants had their cohort set by participant-reported clinical history. V lost 4 bases to trimming and J lost 1 base, with 16 bases between them. Germline CDR1 is GTSNPN and CDR2 is SVGIG (reference sequence). The CDR3 has 15 residues. Some clones are missing from TCRdb's copy, which holds only in-frame ones; the method was immunoSEQ multiplex PCR. The data hold roughly 330,000 clones, with just over 85% observed a single time. The TCR was taken from a woman between 18 and 29 years old who had recovered from COVID-19. Material: PBMCs or T cells enriched from blood (not recorded which). The rearrangement uses TRBV30 and TRBJ1-1, with D tentatively TRBD1 (6 bases). CDR3 sequence (DNA): TGTGCCTGGACCACGACAGGACGACCGAACACTGAAGCTTTCTTT. Translation: CAWTTTGRPNTEAFF. The variable domain in full, with the rest retrieved from reference TRBV30 and TRBJ1-1, is SQTIHQWPATLVQPVGSPLSLECTVEGTSNPNLYWYRQAAGRGLQLLFYSVGIGQISSEVPQNLSASRPQDRQFILSSKKLLLSDSGFYLCAWTTTGRPNTEAFFGQGTRLTVV.